The rows below give T cell receptor beta chains drawn from one sample of a study of T cell responses to AZD1222 COVID-19 vaccine. Method: immunoSEQ multiplex PCR; TCRdb's copy keeps in-frame clones and lacks some. The repertoire includes about 150,000 clones, approximately 92% of them detected once, and roughly 2.2% sits in the top ten. The specimen comprised peripheral blood, sampled on day 0 of AZD1222 vaccination. Receptors originate from an adult in good health. Each CDR3 is given with its conserved first and last residue. A D gene is named only where the DNA matches it firmly.

j_gene: TRBJ1-2; d_gene: NA; v_gene: TRBV2; CDR3nt: TGTGCCAGCAGTGAACGGCCGGGGAAGCGCACCTTC; CDR3aa: CASSERPGKRTF
j_gene: TRBJ1-5; d_gene: TRBD1; v_gene: TRBV4-2; CDR3nt: TGTGCCAGCAGCCAACCGACAGGGGGCGCTTGGCAGCCCCAGCATTTT; CDR3aa: CASSQPTGGAWQPQHF
j_gene: TRBJ2-5; d_gene: NA; v_gene: TRBV6-6; CDR3nt: TGTGCCAGCAGTTACTACCGGAACCAAGAGACCCAGTACTTC; CDR3aa: CASSYYRNQETQYF
j_gene: TRBJ1-5; d_gene: NA; v_gene: TRBV10-2; CDR3nt: TGCGCCAGCAGTGAACTTGCAGGGGATCAGCCCCAGCATTTT; CDR3aa: CASSELAGDQPQHF
j_gene: TRBJ2-1; d_gene: TRBD2; v_gene: TRBV5-5; CDR3nt: TGTGCCAGCAGCTTGGTGATCCGGGAGGGCAATGAGCAGTTCTTC; CDR3aa: CASSLVIREGNEQFF
j_gene: TRBJ1-5; d_gene: TRBD1; v_gene: TRBV5-8; CDR3nt: TGTGCCAGCAGCCCAGGCTACAGGGGTCAGCCCCAGCATTTT; CDR3aa: CASSPGYRGQPQHF
j_gene: TRBJ2-2; d_gene: NA; v_gene: TRBV2; CDR3nt: TGTGCCAGGATGAACAGAGAGAACACCGGGGAGCTGTTTTTT; CDR3aa: CARMNRENTGELFF
j_gene: TRBJ2-7; d_gene: NA; v_gene: TRBV28; CDR3nt: TGTGCCAGCAGTGGTTACCAGGGAACCTACGAGCAGTACTTC; CDR3aa: CASSGYQGTYEQYF
j_gene: TRBJ1-5; d_gene: NA; v_gene: TRBV30; CDR3nt: TGTGCCTGGAGTGGGGGGGGCAATCAGCCCCAGCATTTT; CDR3aa: CAWSGGGNQPQHF
j_gene: TRBJ1-2; d_gene: TRBD1; v_gene: TRBV30; CDR3nt: TGTGCCTGGAACCTAGACAGGGCAGGCGGCTACACCTTC; CDR3aa: CAWNLDRAGGYTF
j_gene: TRBJ2-7; d_gene: TRBD1; v_gene: TRBV29-1; CDR3nt: TGCAGCGTCCCCCACGGGACAGGGGGCTACGAGCAGTACTTC; CDR3aa: CSVPHGTGGYEQYF